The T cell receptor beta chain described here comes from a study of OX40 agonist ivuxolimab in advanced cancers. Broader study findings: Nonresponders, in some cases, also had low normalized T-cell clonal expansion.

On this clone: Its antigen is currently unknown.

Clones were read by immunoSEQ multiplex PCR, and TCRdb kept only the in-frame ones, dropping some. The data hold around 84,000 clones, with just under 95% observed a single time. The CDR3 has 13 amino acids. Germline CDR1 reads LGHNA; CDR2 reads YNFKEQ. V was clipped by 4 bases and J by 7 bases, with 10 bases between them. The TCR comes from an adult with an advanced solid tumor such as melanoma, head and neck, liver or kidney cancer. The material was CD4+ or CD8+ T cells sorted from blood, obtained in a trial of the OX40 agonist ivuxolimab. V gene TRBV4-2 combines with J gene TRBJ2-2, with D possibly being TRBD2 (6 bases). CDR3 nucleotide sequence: TGTGCCAGCAGCCTGGGGGGTGGCGGGGAGCTGTTTTTT. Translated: CASSLGGGGELFF.